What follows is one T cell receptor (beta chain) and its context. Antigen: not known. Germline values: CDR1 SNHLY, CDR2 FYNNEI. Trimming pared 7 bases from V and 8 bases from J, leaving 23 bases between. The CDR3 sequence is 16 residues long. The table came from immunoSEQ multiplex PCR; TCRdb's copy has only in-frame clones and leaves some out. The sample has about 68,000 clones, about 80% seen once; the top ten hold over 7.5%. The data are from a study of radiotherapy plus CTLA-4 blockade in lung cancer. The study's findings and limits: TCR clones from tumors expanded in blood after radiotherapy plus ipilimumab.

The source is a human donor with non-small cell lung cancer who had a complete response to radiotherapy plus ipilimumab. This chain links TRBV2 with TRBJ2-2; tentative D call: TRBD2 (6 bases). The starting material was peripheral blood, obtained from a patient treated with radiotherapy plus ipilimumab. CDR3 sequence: CASTPDDLLGGGELFF. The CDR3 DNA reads TGTGCCAGCACCCCCGACGACCTCCTAGGAGGGGGGGAGCTGTTTTTT.